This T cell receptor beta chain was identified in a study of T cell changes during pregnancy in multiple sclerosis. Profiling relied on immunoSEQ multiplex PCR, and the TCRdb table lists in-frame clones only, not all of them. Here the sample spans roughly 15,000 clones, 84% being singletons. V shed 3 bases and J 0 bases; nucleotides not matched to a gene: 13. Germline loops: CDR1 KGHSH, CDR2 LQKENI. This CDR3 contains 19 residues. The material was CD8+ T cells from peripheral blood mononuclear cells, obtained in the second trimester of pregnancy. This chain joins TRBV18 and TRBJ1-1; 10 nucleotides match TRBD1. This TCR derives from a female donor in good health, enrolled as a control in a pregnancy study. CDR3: CASSPRQGAYGRMNTEAFF. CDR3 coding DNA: TGTGCCAGCTCACCCCGACAGGGGGCTTACGGTAGAATGAACACTGAAGCTTTCTTT. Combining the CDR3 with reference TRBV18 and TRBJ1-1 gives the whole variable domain NAGVMQNPRHLVRRRGQEARLRCSPMKGHSHVYWYRQLPEEGLKFMVYLQKENIIDESGMPKERFSAEFPKEGPSILRIQQVVRGDSAAYFCASSPRQGAYGRMNTEAFFGQGTRLTVV.